The 17 T cell receptor beta chains presented below share a single source sample, sequenced in a study of PD-1 blockade in classical Hodgkin lymphoma. TCRdb's copy holds only in-frame clones and misses some; the assay was immunoSEQ multiplex PCR. Found here are tens of thousands of clones, just over 90% of them singletons; the top ten hold more than 6.5%. Each and every patient relapsed after autologous stem cell transplantation, and patients got differing brentuximab vedotin exposure. The sample consisted of peripheral blood mononuclear cells (PBMCs), taken at baseline. All receptors derive from a human donor with classical Hodgkin lymphoma.

The V gene is TRBV27, the J gene TRBJ1-5, with TRBD1 matching over 10 bases. CDR3 length equals 15 residues. Per the germline V gene, CDR1 is MNHEY and CDR2 is SMNVEV (reference sequence). J was trimmed by 7 bases and V by 5 bases; bases with no gene match: 8. CDR3 coding DNA: TGTGCCAGCAGTCCCGGGACAGGGGCCGTCCAGCCCCAGCATTTT. Protein sequence: CASSPGTGAVQPQHF.

In its sample, this clone was seen once. The gene calls are TRBV4-3 and TRBJ2-7; 11 bases are shared with TRBD2. The V segment lost 0 bases and the J segment 6 bases; nucleotides outside the gene matches: 7. The CDR3 consists of 16 residues. CDR1 LGHNA and CDR2 YSLEER come from the germline V gene. CDR3 DNA: TGCGCCAGCAGCCAAGATTTCTTACTAGCGGGAGTCGAGCAGTACTTC. It translates to CASSQDFLLAGVEQYF.

This sequence joins TRBV7-9 and TRBJ1-3; D possibly corresponds to TRBD1 (6 bases). Per the germline V gene, CDR1 is SEHNR and CDR2 is FQNEAQ (reference sequence). Trimming stripped 5 bases from V and 4 bases from J, with 18 bases between. This CDR3 is built from 16 residues. CDR3 DNA: TGTGCCAGCAGCCTCCGAGGCGCAGGGGAGGGAAACACCATATATTTT. This sequence encodes CASSLRGAGEGNTIYF.

This clone occurred once. The V gene is TRBV6-1, the J gene TRBJ1-5; the match to TRBD1 covers 8 bases. Germline CDR1 MNHNS, CDR2 SASEGT. After removal of 7 bases from V and 7 bases from J, the junction contained 9 bases not matched to a gene. The CDR3 runs to 14 residues. The CDR3 DNA reads as TGTGCCAGCAAAATGACAGGGGCAAGGCAGCCCCAGCATTTT. Protein: CASKMTGARQPQHF.

This chain's CDR3 is CASSIDPGEDTQYF. In DNA, the CDR3 is TGTGCCAGTAGTATAGACCCAGGGGAGGATACGCAGTATTTT. The rearrangement joins TRBV19 to TRBJ2-3, with a tentative D call TRBD1 (6 bases). The V gene lost 0 bases and the J gene lost 6 bases, with 10 bases spanning the gap. The V gene's germline CDR1 is LNHDA and CDR2 SQIVND (reference sequence). The CDR3 has 14 amino acids.

In DNA, the CDR3 is TGCAGCGTTGAACCCGGGGGGGCAAGAGCCGGGGAGCTGTTTTTT. It yields the protein CSVEPGGARAGELFF. The V call is TRBV29-1, the J call TRBJ2-2; the match to TRBD2 covers 8 bases. The length of the CDR3 is 15 residues. V trimming: 2 bases; J trimming: 6 bases; junction bases outside the gene matches: 8. Germline V gives CDR1 SQVTM, CDR2 ANQGSEA.

The rearrangement uses TRBV19 and TRBJ2-7; 7 nucleotides align to TRBD2. Germline-derived CDR1 and CDR2 are LNHDA and SQIVND (reference sequence). The CDR3 contains 14 residues. Losses at the gene ends were 5 bases for V and 1 base for J; bases not matched to a gene: 5. The CDR3 sequence: CASSQLADSYEQYF. CDR3 sequence (DNA): TGTGCCAGTAGTCAGCTAGCGGATTCCTACGAGCAGTACTTC.

Details on this clone: One junction end does not reproduce the germline sequence, and a read error may be involved. This rearrangement joins TRBV6-6 to TRBJ2-5, with D uncertain. Germline CDR1 MNHNY, CDR2 SVGAGI (reference sequence). The CDR3 runs 15 residues. The CDR3, as DNA: TGTGCCAGCAGTTCCCCAAGCTGGGATTTGGAGACCCGGTACTTC. This translates into CASSSPSWDLETRYF.

The chain uses TRBV10-3 and TRBJ2-7; TRBD2 matches 8 bases. Germline V gene lookup returns CDR1 ENHRY and CDR2 SYGVKD. This CDR3 has 15 residues. V lost 10 bases and J lost 0; bases outside the gene matches: 11. The CDR3 is CASQRGRVFSYEQYF. The CDR3 DNA is TGTGCCAGCCAGCGGGGGAGGGTATTCTCCTACGAGCAGTACTTC.

The chain couples TRBV18 to TRBJ2-2, with TRBD2 matching 12 bases. V was pared by 3 bases and J by 4 bases, with 12 bases of the junction left unmatched. The CDR3 runs 19 residues. Germline V lookup: CDR1 KGHSH, CDR2 LQKENI. CDR3 sequence: CASSPSFGLAGTSTGELFF. CDR3 DNA sequence: TGTGCCAGCTCACCCTCCTTCGGACTAGCGGGGACCTCCACCGGGGAGCTGTTTTTT.

The chain combines TRBV5-8 with TRBJ1-6; maybe TRBD1 (5 bases). The CDR3 is made up of 15 amino acids. The germline CDR1 and CDR2 sequences are SGHTS and YDEGEE. The germline V and J ends were trimmed by 0 bases and 5 bases, with 9 bases remaining between them. The CDR3 reads CASSLGGTNNSPLHF. In DNA, the CDR3 is TGTGCCAGCAGCTTGGGCGGGACCAATAATTCACCCCTCCACTTT.

The chain is built from TRBV7-2 and TRBJ1-5, with D unresolved. The CDR3 is 15 amino acids. The V end was cut by 1 base, the J end by 0 bases, with 7 bases between. Germline V gives CDR1 SGHTA, CDR2 FQGNSA. In DNA form, the CDR3 reads TGTGCCAGCAGCTTAGATGGGAATAGCAATCAGCCCCAGCATTTT. Translating it yields CASSLDGNSNQPQHF.

V and J are TRBV27 and TRBJ1-4, with a tentative D call TRBD1 (5 bases). CDR1 and CDR2 (germline): MNHEY, SMNVEV (reference sequence). This CDR3 is 15 amino acids long. V lost 6 bases and J 6 bases, leaving 17 bases between the germline ends. CDR3 in amino acids: CASREGSEGYEKLFF. The CDR3 DNA sequence: TGTGCCAGCAGAGAAGGGTCAGAGGGGTATGAAAAACTGTTTTTT.

The chain uses TRBV7-6 and TRBJ2-7, with TRBD1 identical over 9 bases. Looked up from germline, CDR1 is SGHVS and CDR2 is FNYEAQ. This CDR3 spans 16 amino acids. V lost 7 bases, J lost 0 bases, and 10 bases stayed unmatched. This CDR3 is CASKTGTGHSSYEQYF. The CDR3 DNA reads TGTGCCAGCAAGACTGGGACAGGGCATAGCTCCTACGAGCAGTACTTC.

V is TRBV7-8 and J is TRBJ1-4, with a tentative D call TRBD1 (5 bases). V was trimmed by 4 bases and J by 5 bases, leaving 17 bases between them. Germline V gene lookup returns CDR1 SGHVS and CDR2 FQNEAQ. The CDR3 has 16 residues. The CDR3 here is CASSYYRSYGNEKLFF. CDR3 DNA: TGTGCCAGCAGCTACTACAGGTCTTACGGGAATGAAAAACTGTTTTTT.

The rearrangement joins TRBV5-1 to TRBJ2-5; a possible D gene is TRBD1 (6 bases). TRBJ2-7 matches the DNA end more closely, so the J call is doubtful. The CDR3 consists of 14 residues. Germline CDR1 is SGHRS and CDR2 is YFSETQ. The CDR3 nucleotides read TGCGCCAGCAGCTTGGAACAGGGATGGGACGAGCAGTACTTC. Its protein product is CASSLEQGWDEQYF.

The CDR3 DNA is TGTGCCAGCAGTGGCGGGGTAGCAGATACGCAGTATTTT. The encoded protein is CASSGGVADTQYF. The genes are TRBV2 and TRBJ2-3; tentative D call: TRBD2 (6 bases). CDR1 and CDR2 (germline): SNHLY, FYNNEI. The V gene lost 4 bases and the J gene lost 4 bases, with 9 bases spanning the gap. The CDR3 runs to 13 residues.